One sample yielded the 20 T cell receptor beta chains listed below, sequenced in a study of patients and donors after allogeneic stem cell transplantation. TCRdb independently ran MiXCR on the RT-PCR reads; one entry per CDR3 protein. This sample yields about 960,000 distinct CDR3 sequences, of which 18% are seen a single time; 5% to 6.5% belongs to the top ten. What was sequenced was blood, either unsorted or a sorted T cell fraction (not recorded which). Receptors originate from a human donor who was either an allogeneic HSCT recipient or a stem cell or donor lymphocyte infusion donor (not recorded which). It is not recorded whose cells these are; they may come from a transplant donor.

The V call is TRBV9, the J call TRBJ2-5, with D possibly being TRBD2 (5 bases). Germline loops: CDR1 SGDLS, CDR2 YYNGEE. The length of the CDR3 is 15 residues. The V gene lost 4 bases and the J gene lost 4 bases, with 17 bases spanning the gap. The CDR3 reads CASSRRPGEGETQYF. The CDR3 region has the DNA TGTGCCAGCAGCCGACGCCCCGGAGAGGGAGAGACCCAGTACTTC.

V gene TRBV9 combines with J gene TRBJ2-7; 8 nucleotides agree with TRBD2. From germline, CDR1 is SGDLS and CDR2 YYNGEE. V trimming: 0 bases; J trimming: 0 bases; junction bases outside the gene matches: 2. The CDR3 is made up of 15 amino acids. This CDR3 is CASSVAGGSSYEQYF. DNA of the CDR3: TGTGCCAGCAGCGTAGCGGGAGGGTCCTCCTACGAGCAGTACTTC. The whole variable domain, remainder taken from reference TRBV9 and TRBJ2-7, is DSGVTQTPKHLITATGQRVTLRCSPRSGDLSVYWYQQSLDQGLQFLIQYYNGEERAKGNILERFSAQQFPDLHSELNLSSLELGDSALYFCASSVAGGSSYEQYFGPGTRLTVT.

This CDR3 is CASGLPGTQSNYGYTF. CDR3 nucleotide sequence: TGTGCTAGTGGTTTGCCAGGGACCCAATCTAACTATGGCTACACCTTC. The chain is built from TRBV12-5 and TRBJ1-2; possibly TRBD1 for D (5 bases). CDR3 size: 16 residues. V shed 2 bases and J shed 0 bases, with 13 bases lying between them. CDR1 LGHNT and CDR2 FRNRAP come from the germline V gene.

This clonotype has just a few counts. The DNA for the CDR3 is TGCAGTGCCGGGAGGATTTTCAAGCAAGAGACCCAGTACTTC. Encoded protein: CSAGRIFKQETQYF. The rearrangement uses TRBV20-1 and TRBJ2-5; 7 nucleotides agree with TRBD2. Germline assignment: CDR1 DFQATT and CDR2 SNEGSKA (reference sequence). The CDR3 runs to 14 residues. The J segment lost 2 bases and the V segment lost 6 bases, leaving 9 bases of the junction unmatched.

A few counts support this clonotype. This sequence joins TRBV24-1 and TRBJ2-2, with 10 bases that match TRBD2. The CDR3 contains 16 residues. In germline, CDR1 is KGHDR, CDR2 SFDVKD. V lost 5 bases, J lost 0 bases, and 2 bases stayed unmatched. CDR3 loop: CATSASGRANTGELFF. CDR3 DNA: TGTGCCACCAGTGCGAGCGGGAGGGCGAACACCGGGGAGCTGTTTTTT.

This clonotype was observed a handful of times. The chain combines TRBV12-3 or TRBV12-4 with TRBJ2-7; no reliable D call. The CDR3 has 13 residues. The germline V and J ends were trimmed by 5 bases and 7 bases, with 15 bases remaining between them. CDR3: CASSTTGPAEQYF. CDR3 nucleotide sequence: TGTGCCAGCAGTACAACCGGGCCTGCGGAGCAGTACTTC.

The chain joins TRBV20-1 to TRBJ1-1; the D gene is possibly TRBD1 (5 bases). Per germline, CDR1 DFQATT and CDR2 SNEGSKA (reference sequence). The CDR3 contains 14 residues. Trimming shortened V by 3 bases and J by 4 bases, and 15 bases separated the two germline ends. The CDR3 protein is CSASAGERLTEAFF. In DNA, the CDR3 is TGCAGTGCTAGTGCGGGGGAGAGGCTCACTGAAGCTTTCTTT.

This rearrangement joins TRBV4-3 to TRBJ2-4; D ambiguous. Germline CDR1 and CDR2: LGHNA and YSLEER. V was shortened by 0 bases and J by 16 bases, with 13 bases between the two germline ends. The CDR3 totals 12 residues. CDR3: CASSQDDGSFYF. CDR3 DNA: TGCGCCAGCAGCCAAGATGATGGATCGTTCTACTTC.

V usage is TRBV12-3 or TRBV12-4 and J usage is TRBJ2-7; no clear D gene. This CDR3 spans 15 amino acids. V gave up 2 bases and J gave up 3 bases, with 14 bases separating them. The CDR3 DNA is TGTGCCAGCAGTTTAAACCTGGGGAAGGACTACGAGCAGTACTTC. As protein: CASSLNLGKDYEQYF.

The J gene is TRBJ2-1, the V gene TRBV7-9; no clear D. The CDR3 has 15 amino acids. CDR1 SEHNR and CDR2 FQNEAQ come from the germline V gene (reference sequence). The V end lost 5 bases, the J end lost 9 bases, and 20 bases lay between the germline ends. CDR3 nucleotides: TGTGCCAGCAGCCCCGCTCAGGAGTTATACGGTGAGCAGTTCTTC. This encodes CASSPAQELYGEQFF.

The chain joins TRBV3-1 to TRBJ1-2, with D hard to call. CDR1 LGHDT and CDR2 YNNKEL come from the germline V gene (reference sequence). The CDR3 has 14 residues. V was shortened by 4 bases and J by 4 bases, with 13 bases between the two germline ends. The DNA for the CDR3 is TGTGCCAGCAGCCCCACTACCGAATTCTATGGCTACACCTTC. Translation gives CASSPTTEFYGYTF.

The sample holds a few counts of this clonotype. This chain connects TRBV9 to TRBJ2-7; D remains unclear. V dropped 0 bases and J dropped 0 bases, with 7 bases sitting between them. Germline CDR1 SGDLS, CDR2 YYNGEE. CDR3 size: 14 residues. The CDR3 bases are TGTGCCAGCAGCGTAGACGTCCACTCCTACGAGCAGTACTTC. It codes for CASSVDVHSYEQYF. Full variable domain (missing parts from reference TRBV9 and TRBJ2-7): DSGVTQTPKHLITATGQRVTLRCSPRSGDLSVYWYQQSLDQGLQFLIQYYNGEERAKGNILERFSAQQFPDLHSELNLSSLELGDSALYFCASSVDVHSYEQYFGPGTRLTVT.

There are a few counts of this clonotype. The chain recombines TRBV20-1 with TRBJ2-2; 7 nucleotides line up with TRBD2. With 5 bases clipped from V and 6 bases from J, the junction kept 3 bases outside the gene matches. The CDR3 contains 12 residues. Germline CDR1 DFQATT, CDR2 SNEGSKA (reference sequence). The CDR3 nucleotides read TGCAGTGCTGCCCGGGGGGCCGGGGAGCTGTTTTTT. Encoded protein: CSAARGAGELFF.

V usage is TRBV29-1 and J usage is TRBJ1-2; TRBD1 agrees at 8 bases. Germline V lookup: CDR1 SQVTM, CDR2 ANQGSEA. CDR3 length equals 11 residues. Trimming cost V 7 bases and J 7 bases; bases outside gene matches: 5. Here the CDR3 DNA reads TGCAGCGGAGGACAGGGATTTGGCTACACCTTC. Amino acid sequence: CSGGQGFGYTF.

The chain recombines TRBV20-1 with TRBJ2-5; 8 bases line up with TRBD2. V was pared by 8 bases and J by 5 bases, with 7 bases of the junction left unmatched. This CDR3 has 12 residues. Looked up from germline, CDR1 is DFQATT and CDR2 is SNEGSKA (reference sequence). The CDR3 nucleotides are TGCAGTACACGGGGGGGTGGGGAGACCCAGTACTTC. As protein: CSTRGGGETQYF.

The sample holds a few counts of this clonotype. V is TRBV6-5 and J is TRBJ2-1, with D possibly being TRBD2 (6 bases). CDR1 is MNHEY and CDR2 is SVGAGI in the germline V gene. V was pared by 3 bases and J by 1 base, with 10 bases between. There are 15 residues in the CDR3. The CDR3 loop reads CASSYGGTSYNEQFF. As DNA, the CDR3 is TGTGCCAGCAGTTATGGGGGGACGTCCTACAATGAGCAGTTCTTC.

The CDR3 is CASLEAGGPGNTEAFF. Written as DNA, the CDR3 is TGTGCCAGCCTTGAAGCGGGGGGGCCAGGGAACACTGAAGCTTTCTTT. The J gene is TRBJ1-1, the V gene TRBV2, with D possibly TRBD1 on 6 matching bases. Germline lookup yields CDR1 SNHLY and CDR2 FYNNEI. The CDR3 runs to 16 residues. Deletions cut 8 bases from V and 1 base from J, with 20 bases between. The full variable domain, completed using reference TRBV2 and TRBJ1-1, is EPEVTQTPSHQVTQMGQEVILRCVPISNHLYFYWYRQILGQKVEFLVSFYNNEISEKSEIFDDQFSVERPDGSNFTLKIRSTKLEDSAMYFCASLEAGGPGNTEAFFGQGTRLTVV.

The CDR3 DNA is TGTGCCAGCAGCCCCTTACGAGGGGAGCTTTTAGCCAAAAACATTCAGTACTTC. Translation gives CASSPLRGELLAKNIQYF. J is TRBJ2-4 and V is TRBV6-2 or TRBV6-3; D is perhaps TRBD1 or TRBD2 (5 bases each). The CDR3 spans 18 residues. Germline V CDR1 and CDR2: MNHEY, SVGEGT. The ends were cut back, 6 bases at V and 0 bases at J, with 21 bases in the middle.

This clonotype was recorded a few times. The chain links TRBV20-1 to TRBJ2-5; D tentatively fits TRBD1 or TRBD2 (5 bases each). This CDR3 has 14 residues. Trimming cost V 1 base and J 5 bases, with 14 bases left between them. Germline values: CDR1 DFQATT, CDR2 SNEGSKA (reference sequence). As DNA, the CDR3 is TGCAGTGCTAGAGGGGGGACCAAGAGGGAGACCCAGTACTTC. Translation: CSARGGTKRETQYF.

V gene TRBV5-1 combines with J gene TRBJ2-1, with 13 bases matching TRBD2. This CDR3 is built from 15 residues. From germline, CDR1 is SGHRS and CDR2 YFSETQ. With V trimmed by 4 bases and J by 7 bases, 5 bases remained unmatched. The CDR3 reads CASSPGTSGKNEQFF. For the CDR3, the DNA is TGCGCCAGCAGCCCCGGGACTAGCGGGAAAAATGAGCAGTTCTTC.